This TCR beta chain stems from a study of cytomegalovirus exposure and HLA in healthy donors (dated by TCRdb to the late 2010s). As for the study more broadly: An earlier analysis of more than 550 of the donors reported approximately 300 Gb of sequence data and 95 million to 130 million unique TCR beta sequences obtained from around 190 million T cells. Every repertoire in the discovery cohort had been generated on one and the same sequencing platform. To study patterns of TCR occurrence, a later analysis re-analyzed previously published TCR beta repertoires from 666 donors and added high-resolution HLA genotyping. Genome-wide SNP genotypes for about 60% of the roughly 670 donors were used in a later genetic analysis, which treated that subset as a discovery cohort. An early release covering roughly 600 HLA-typed donors comprised about 290 gigabases of sequencing data and roughly 85 million unique TCR sequences. Using immunosequencing, the study profiled T cell repertoires from fewer than 850 subjects and related those repertoires to cytomegalovirus serostatus. On average, about 240,000 unique TCR beta nucleotide sequences were sequenced per donor among 398 genotyped donors of the cohort, with roughly 18% of those sequences being non-productive. The number of donors typed differed by locus, with roughly 620-630 for A, B, C, DRB1 and DQB1, 522 for DQA1, 600 to 610 for DPA1, and some 470 for DPB1. The study aimed to test whether signatures of past pathogen exposure could be identified by cataloging public T cell receptors. Class I and class II HLA loci were covered by the typing at four-digit resolution. Of the roughly 410 genotyped donors, 65% to 90% were placed in the genetic ancestry cluster associated with self-reported Caucasian donors. Along with the 666-subject first cohort, a separate validation cohort of over a hundred different subjects was used. The later analysis used no new phenotypic data to find candidate immune exposures, relying instead on TCR beta sequences and their occurrence across donors. Donor age, sex, ethnicity and CMV serostatus were collected together with the repertoire data. High-throughput TCR immunosequencing, statistical association of individual TCRs with disease status, and machine learning were combined to predict cytomegalovirus infection status. Four or five DR-DQ haplotypes were treated as single units for association and clustering because of strong linkage in the cohort. To decide whether each TCR beta V gene segment behaved as functional or pseudogenic, an earlier analysis of fewer than 750 of the donors relied on high-throughput TCR beta sequencing. Summary of the overall study and its limitations: An earlier analysis of several hundred of the donors showed that most TCR beta V segments appeared in productive rearrangements either about 90% or about 30% of the time, which broadly matched IMGT annotations. CMV serostatus was the only immune exposure information available for the cohort. A later analysis found that most CMV-associated TCR beta chains appeared HLA-restricted, with HLA associations seemingly driven largely by CMV exposure. A further reported finding was that TCR beta sequences accurately predicted the HLA-A and HLA-B alleles for most subjects in the first cohort. According to the authors, the approach could potentially be generalized to other disease states and immunological phenotypes. In a later analysis, HLA-associated TCR beta chains were found to be more clonally expanded and to have lower generation probabilities than equally common non-associated chains. Three of the identified cytomegalovirus-associated TCR beta chains were confirmed in vitro to be specific for cytomegalovirus antigens. In a later genetic analysis, a missense DCLRE1C variant was associated with V-gene and J-gene trimming of TCR beta chains, and the association was replicated in an independent cohort. Because counts were too low, roughly 16 rarely observed V segments, including chromosome 9 orphons, were excluded from the earlier analysis of about 500 of the donors. Linkage disequilibrium might explain the correlated functional status among segregating V segments, but an unknown experimental factor could not be excluded. Because HLA typing was unavailable for some donors at each locus, only the typed subset was used in association tests. In this cohort, only TCR beta chains were sequenced, and detectable features were limited by the absence of alpha or paired-chain data. According to a later analysis, TCR association rates differed among HLA loci, with DRB1 alleles showing the most associated TCRs and HLA-C alleles showing the fewest. The classifier was reported to diagnose cytomegalovirus status with high specificity and sensitivity in both the original and validation cohorts. Strong co-occurrence of HLA alleles, especially DR and DQ, made assigning TCR associations to individual alleles difficult. Presence/absence analyses assumed roughly uniform sequencing depth across donors, an assumption that may not hold. Most TCR sequences were seen in very few donors, while some public TCRs were found in many individuals. According to a later analysis, parvovirus B19, influenza, CMV and Epstein-Barr virus appeared linked to several top co-occurrence clusters. Specific HLA alleles were associated with over 15,000 TCR beta sequences at a false discovery rate of 0.05 in a later analysis. In the study, some 160 TCR beta chains were listed as associated with cytomegalovirus. A later genetic analysis reported fewer N-insertions in productive TCRs among donors in an Asian-associated ancestry cluster than the roughly 650-donor mean. A cluster of highly shared sequence variants was judged likely to represent a technical artifact of the sequencing pipeline. Because the 87-base-pair reads could not distinguish some IMGT-functional V segments, including TRBV6-2 and TRBV6-3, those segments were excluded.

To note about this clone: Which antigen it targets is not known. Base qualities are missing; no much larger clone stands one base away.

Libraries came from the immunoSEQ multiplex PCR assay. For the multiplex PCR, a mixture combining 60 forward primers for TCR Vbeta segments and 13 reverse primers for TCR Jbeta segments was used. Amplification of the CDR3 region of rearranged TCR beta genes was performed with a multiplex PCR assay on genomic DNA. The Illumina HiSeq System was used to sequence the amplified TCR beta libraries as 87-base-pair reads. On the study's bioinformatics: Across the 600 to 700 repertoires, a later analysis counted approximately 75 million unique TCR beta chains, roughly 11 million of which were shared by at least two donors. Raw reads were error-corrected and collapsed into unique sequences by a nearest-neighbor algorithm in which closely related sequences were merged to remove PCR and sequencing errors. V, D and J gene segments were assigned by aligning CDR3 sequences to IMGT reference sequences. For a sequence to be retained, a match of at least six nucleotides was required to both a V gene segment and a J gene segment. A rearrangement counted as productive if the CDR3 had no stop codons and remained in frame with V and J, and every other rearrangement counted as non-productive. Following IMGT convention, CDR3 was defined as the stretch from the second conserved V-encoded cysteine up to the conserved J-encoded phenylalanine. In an earlier analysis of approximately 590 of the donors, sequences lacking an unambiguous match to a single V gene segment were excluded. In an earlier analysis of several hundred of the donors, V segments were called functional above 56.7% productive rearrangements and were called segregating when the between-donor standard deviation exceeded 5%. A statistical classification framework was developed to diagnose cytomegalovirus status using the catalog of TCR beta chain sequences. A later analysis assigned V and J genes by comparing TCR nucleotide sequences with IMGT/GENE-DB human TR gene sequences. In a later analysis, CDR3 sequences and most-parsimonious VDJ recombination scenarios were assigned using the TCRdist pipeline. In a later analysis, each TCR beta chain was defined by its CDR3 amino acid sequence together with its V-gene family, and reads without a unique V-gene family were excluded. As a way to deal with suspected cross-contamination and a sequencing artifact, a later analysis dropped 450 to 600 nucleotide sequences that were highly shared and had low generation probability. In a later analysis, a clonal expansion index for each public chain was calculated from normalized within-repertoire ranks of inferred template counts. In a later analysis, generation probabilities were computed using a VDJ recombination model fitted to out-of-frame rearrangements, and the results were checked against IGoR. Hypergeometric tests were used in a later analysis to score TCR-TCR, TCR-HLA and TCR-CMV co-occurrence, with a repertoire-size bias correction applied to the TCR pairs. A later analysis estimated false discovery rates by permuting HLA or CMV assignments 20 times. In a later analysis, co-occurring TCRs were grouped with DBSCAN, and TCRdist sequence similarity was added when clustering was performed within HLA-allele-positive subsets. Repertoires with fewer than 30,000 or more than 120,000 public chains were left out of co-occurrence clustering, as were four to six repertoires with anomalous nucleotide sharing. In TCRdb, the immuneACCESS table is reduced to in-frame sequences with V and J assigned. These tables do not hold every clone; where another copy was compared, an unresolved V gene accounts for under half, and the others remain unexplained. D and trimming come from the DNA, and the V and J calls and clone size come from that table. The sample data list roughly 180,000 clones, and about 68% of these were observed just once. The ten largest clonotypes hold approximately 2.4% of the sample.

CDR3 length: 13 amino acids, cysteine to phenylalanine. Just CDR3 DNA is preserved here, 39 bases in frame from base 1. The germline V end is reduced by 7 bases and the J end by 7 bases; junction bases left unmatched: 4. Based on the germline V gene, the CDR1 and CDR2 sequences are MGHDK and SYGVNS. The cohort consisted of 666 healthy bone marrow donors. At the time of sampling, all cohort members were nominally healthy, though unrecorded immune exposures were likely present. The donor was CMV seronegative and belonged to the group of more than 300 seronegative cohort members. Every donor gave a peripheral blood sample, and the peripheral blood mononuclear cells from that sample were used for TCR beta sequencing. Genomic DNA extraction from the blood cell samples was performed with the Qiagen DNeasy Blood Extraction Kit.

The chain links TRBV25-1 with TRBJ1-6, with TRBD1 identical over 7 junction bases. The receptor comes from a female donor in good health and CMV-seronegative. The sequencing sample was made of PBMCs. In nucleotides, the sequence is TGTGCCAGCACGACAGGGTCGAATTCACCCCTCCACTTT. Its product reads: CASTTGSNSPLHF.